This record covers a single T cell receptor beta chain. There are many counts of this clonotype. Its recognized antigen is unknown. No base quality information exists; no much larger clone differs at one position. Between the V and J ends, shortened by 3 bases and 7 bases respectively, the junction contains 10 bases. Its CDR3 holds 13 amino acids, cysteine through phenylalanine. Only the CDR3 DNA stays, 39 bases, in frame from base 1. The germline V gene sets CDR1 to SGHTA and CDR2 to FQGTGA. These data originate in a study of T cells in Graves' hyperthyroidism and ophthalmopathy (dated by TCRdb to the late 2010s). Turning to the overall study: Peripheral blood was collected at initial diagnosis, before any treatment. To identify TCR V-J signatures that set the groups apart, the researchers used a discovery cohort of 90 to 100 patients, made up of approximately 43 with Graves' ophthalmopathy and some 58 with stable Graves' hyperthyroidism. Prospective prediction of ophthalmopathy was tested in an independent validation cohort of approximately 19 hyperthyroidism patients and approximately 17 patients who later progressed to ophthalmopathy. The approximately 100 discovery patients were divided at random into training and test sets in a 7:3 ratio. Thyroid tissue and blood T-cell repertoires from six Graves' hyperthyroidism patients were also compared in the study. After blood sampling, hyperthyroidism patients were treated with methimazole at a starting dose of 30 mg daily, and ophthalmopathy patients were treated with high-dose intravenous methylprednisolone. The paper describes TCR Vbeta CDR3 sequencing of roughly 130 peripheral blood samples, made up of approximately 40 ophthalmopathy patients, roughly 72 hyperthyroidism patients and 17 progressor patients. The paper as a whole reports these results and caveats: In validation, progression to ophthalmopathy was predicted by the model with around 71% sensitivity and roughly 76% specificity, a median of around 5.9 months before onset. Sample size was not statistically predetermined, and investigators were not blinded to group allocation. Most expanded thyroid clonotypes (frequency above 0.001) were also found in blood, which suggests that blood repertoires may mirror thyroid immune responses. A 13 V-J signature model separated ophthalmopathy from stable hyperthyroidism, with just over 85% sensitivity and 81% to 83% specificity in cross-validation and 80%/75% in testing.

Stable Graves' hyperthyroidism was defined as no progression to ophthalmopathy during 18 months of follow-up. Hyperthyroidism patients were newly diagnosed, with disease duration under 2 months, and aged 18 to 65 years. Exclusion was applied to patients with uncontrolled infections, other autoimmune diseases, pregnancy or lactation. Diagnoses were established on the basis of clinical symptoms, serum thyroxine and TRAb, thyroid ultrasound, and orbital computed tomography. PBMCs were separated from roughly 10 ml of fresh peripheral blood using Ficoll-Paque density gradient centrifugation. Total RNA was extracted using Trizol reagent, and RNA quality was assessed on an Agilent 2100 Bioanalyzer. The TCR beta CDR3 regions were amplified from the RNA transcripts. The first round of RT-PCR for the TCR CDR3 was performed with the HTBI primer set and the Qiagen OneStep RT-PCR kit. The libraries were constructed in a second round of multiplex PCR and then size-selected and purified. Sequencing of the libraries was done on an Illumina HiSeq2000 using paired-end 100 bp reads. The source study handled its data this way. SOAPnuke was used to process the raw data, throwing out any read that contained adapters or uncalled bases, had a mean Phred below 15, or lacked an exact constant-primer or identifier match. High-quality paired reads were merged with COPE v1.2.5, and unique nucleotide sequences were defined as clonotypes. MiTCR v1.1 was used to align the clonotypes against IMGT TRBV, TRBD and TRBJ reference segments. The analysis included only V-J combinations with a frequency above 0.0001, which together covered about 99% of the repertoires. The TCS score was defined as F50 (clonal expansion) divided by E x V (chaos), with BLOSUM62-based TCRdist calculated between CDR3 peptides within each V-J. Welch's t-statistics and random forest reduced fewer than 600 V-J features to 10 to 15, which were used in a naive Bayes classifier (R e1071). The public reads were quality trimmed at Q25 with fastp and then assembled into clones with MiXCR by TCRdb, keeping productive beta chains. Identical CDR3 protein sequences are pooled into one entry, listed with their most common genes and DNA. TCRdb, not the original authors, processed these V and J calls. This sample holds about 420,000 distinct CDR3 sequences; roughly 14% were observed only once. Of the sample, approximately 7.5% falls within the top ten clones.

The sequencing input was blood. This receptor chain uses TRBV7-3 and TRBJ1-5; the D gene is not confidently resolved. The source is a woman under 30 with Graves' hyperthyroidism. The CDR3 is CASSFSPDQPQHF. Here is the DNA: TGTGCCAGCAGCTTTTCCCCTGACCAGCCCCAGCATTTT.